The clone carrying this T cell receptor (beta chain) turned up a few times. There are 14 residues in the CDR3. V lost 3 bases and J lost 6; bases outside the gene matches: 8. CDR1 and CDR2 (germline): LNHDA, SQIVND (reference sequence). This sample stems from a study of identical twins. TCRdb independently ran MiXCR on the 5' RACE reads; one entry per CDR3 protein. This table has 500,000 to 550,000 distinct CDR3 sequences, about 22% appearing once. A further study also used this sample, focusing on yellow fever vaccine responses in identical twins.

This sequence was found in a woman younger than 30 in good health. Sequenced input: CD4+ T cells sorted from blood. This sequence joins TRBV19 and TRBJ2-7; 7 bases map to TRBD1. The chain's CDR3 is CASSIKAGGTEQYF. In nucleotides, the CDR3 is TGTGCCAGTAGTATTAAGGCAGGGGGAACCGAGCAGTACTTC.